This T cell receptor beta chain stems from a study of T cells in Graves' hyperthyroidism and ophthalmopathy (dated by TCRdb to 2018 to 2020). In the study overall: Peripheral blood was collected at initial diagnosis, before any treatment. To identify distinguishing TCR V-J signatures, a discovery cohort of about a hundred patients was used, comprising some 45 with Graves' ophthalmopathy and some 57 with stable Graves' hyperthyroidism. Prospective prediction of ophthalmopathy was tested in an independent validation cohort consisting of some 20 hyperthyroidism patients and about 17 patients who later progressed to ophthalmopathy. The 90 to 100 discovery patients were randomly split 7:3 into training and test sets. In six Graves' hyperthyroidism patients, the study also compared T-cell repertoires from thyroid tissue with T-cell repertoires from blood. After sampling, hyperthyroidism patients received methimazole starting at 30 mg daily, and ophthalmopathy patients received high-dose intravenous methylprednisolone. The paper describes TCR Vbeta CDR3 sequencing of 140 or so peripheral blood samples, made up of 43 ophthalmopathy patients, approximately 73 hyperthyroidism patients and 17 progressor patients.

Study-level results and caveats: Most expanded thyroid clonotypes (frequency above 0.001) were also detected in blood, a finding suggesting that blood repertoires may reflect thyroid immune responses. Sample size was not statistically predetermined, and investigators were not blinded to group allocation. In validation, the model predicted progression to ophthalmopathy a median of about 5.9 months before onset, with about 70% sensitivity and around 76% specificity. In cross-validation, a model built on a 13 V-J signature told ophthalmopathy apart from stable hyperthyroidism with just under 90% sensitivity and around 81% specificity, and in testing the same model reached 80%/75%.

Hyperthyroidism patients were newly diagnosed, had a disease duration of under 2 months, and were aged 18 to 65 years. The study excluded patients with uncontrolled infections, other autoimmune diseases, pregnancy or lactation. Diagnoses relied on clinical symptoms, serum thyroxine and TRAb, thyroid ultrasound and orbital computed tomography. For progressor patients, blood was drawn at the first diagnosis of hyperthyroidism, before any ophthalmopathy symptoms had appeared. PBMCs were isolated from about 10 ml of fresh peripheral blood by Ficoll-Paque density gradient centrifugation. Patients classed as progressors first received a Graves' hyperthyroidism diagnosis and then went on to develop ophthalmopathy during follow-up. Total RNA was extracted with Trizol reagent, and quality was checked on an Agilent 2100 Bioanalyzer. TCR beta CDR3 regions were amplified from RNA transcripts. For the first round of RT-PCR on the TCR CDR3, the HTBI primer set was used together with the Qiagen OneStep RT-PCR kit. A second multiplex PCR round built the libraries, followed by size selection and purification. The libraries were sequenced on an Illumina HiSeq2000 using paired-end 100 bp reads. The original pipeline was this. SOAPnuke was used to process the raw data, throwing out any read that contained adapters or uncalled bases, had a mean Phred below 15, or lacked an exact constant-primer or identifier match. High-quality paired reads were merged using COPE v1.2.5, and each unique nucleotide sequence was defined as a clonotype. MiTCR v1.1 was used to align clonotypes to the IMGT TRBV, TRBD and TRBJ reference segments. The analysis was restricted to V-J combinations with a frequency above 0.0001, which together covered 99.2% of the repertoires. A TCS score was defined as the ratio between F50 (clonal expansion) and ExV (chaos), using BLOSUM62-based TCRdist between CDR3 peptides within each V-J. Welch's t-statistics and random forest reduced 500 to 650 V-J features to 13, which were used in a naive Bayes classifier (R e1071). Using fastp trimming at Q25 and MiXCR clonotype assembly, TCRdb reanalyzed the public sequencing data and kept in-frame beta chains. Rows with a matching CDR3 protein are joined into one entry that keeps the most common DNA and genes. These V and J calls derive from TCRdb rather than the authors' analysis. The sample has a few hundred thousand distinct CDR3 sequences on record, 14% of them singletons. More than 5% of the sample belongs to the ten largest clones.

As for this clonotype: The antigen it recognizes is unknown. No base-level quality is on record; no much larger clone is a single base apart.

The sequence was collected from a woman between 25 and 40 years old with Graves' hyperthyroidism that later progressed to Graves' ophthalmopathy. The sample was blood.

This receptor carries the CDR3 CASSPPGQGVHTQYF. In nucleotides, the sequence is TGTGCCAGCAGTCCCCCGGGACAGGGGGTTCATACGCAGTATTTT. Recombination connected TRBV28 to TRBJ2-3, with 11 junctional bases fitting TRBD1. Including cysteine and phenylalanine, the CDR3 has 15 amino acids. The DNA shown is the 45-base CDR3, in frame from base 1. CDR1 and CDR2 (MDHEN, SYDVKM) derive from the germline V gene. Here V drops 5 bases and J drops 7 bases, and the junction holds 8 bases not matched to any gene.